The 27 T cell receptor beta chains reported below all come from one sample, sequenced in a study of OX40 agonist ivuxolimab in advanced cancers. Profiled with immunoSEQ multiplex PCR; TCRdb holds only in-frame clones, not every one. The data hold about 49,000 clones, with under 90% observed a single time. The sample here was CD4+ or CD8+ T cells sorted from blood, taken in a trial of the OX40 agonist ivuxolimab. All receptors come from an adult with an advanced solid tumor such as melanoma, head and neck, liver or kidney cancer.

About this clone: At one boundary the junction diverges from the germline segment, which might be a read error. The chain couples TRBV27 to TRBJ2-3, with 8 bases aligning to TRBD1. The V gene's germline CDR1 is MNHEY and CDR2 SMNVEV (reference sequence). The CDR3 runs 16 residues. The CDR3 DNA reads TGTGCCGGCAGTTTGCAGGGGGCGTGGGGCACAGATACGCAGTATTTT. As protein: CAGSLQGAWGTDTQYF.

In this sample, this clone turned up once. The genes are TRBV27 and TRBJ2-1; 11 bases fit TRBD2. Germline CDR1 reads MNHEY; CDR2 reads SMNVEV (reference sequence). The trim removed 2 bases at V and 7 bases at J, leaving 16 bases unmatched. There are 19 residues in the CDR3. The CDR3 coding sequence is TGTGCCAGCAGTTTACAAGTTTTAGTAGGGGGACTAGCGGTAAATGAGCAGTTCTTC. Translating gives CASSLQVLVGGLAVNEQFF.

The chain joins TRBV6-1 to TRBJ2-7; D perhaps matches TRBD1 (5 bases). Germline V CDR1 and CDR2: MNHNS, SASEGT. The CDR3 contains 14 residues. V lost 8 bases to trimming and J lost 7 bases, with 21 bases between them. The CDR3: CASGKSRADREQYF. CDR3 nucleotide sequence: TGTGCCAGCGGAAAGAGCAGGGCGGATAGGGAGCAGTACTTC.

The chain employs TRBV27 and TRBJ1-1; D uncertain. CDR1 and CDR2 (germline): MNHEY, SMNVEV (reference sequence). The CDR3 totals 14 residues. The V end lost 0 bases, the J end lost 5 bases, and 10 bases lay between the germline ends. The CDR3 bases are TGTGCCAGCAGTTTATCGGGGATAGGGACTGAAGCTTTCTTT. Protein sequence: CASSLSGIGTEAFF.

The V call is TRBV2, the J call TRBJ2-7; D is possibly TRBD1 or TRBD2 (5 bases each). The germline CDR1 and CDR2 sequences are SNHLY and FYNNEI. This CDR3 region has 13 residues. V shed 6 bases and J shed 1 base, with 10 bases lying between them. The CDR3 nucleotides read TGTGCCAGCAGAGGGGACCGATCCTACGAGCAGTACTTC. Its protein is CASRGDRSYEQYF.

Here the CDR3 DNA reads TGTGCCAGCAGTGCTCCGCAGACATCGAACACTGAAGCTTTCTTT. Translated: CASSAPQTSNTEAFF. This chain connects TRBV25-1 to TRBJ1-1, with D uncertain. The V gene lost 4 bases and the J gene lost 1 base, with 13 bases spanning the gap. Per germline, CDR1 MGHDK and CDR2 SYGVNS. The CDR3 loop spans 15 amino acids.

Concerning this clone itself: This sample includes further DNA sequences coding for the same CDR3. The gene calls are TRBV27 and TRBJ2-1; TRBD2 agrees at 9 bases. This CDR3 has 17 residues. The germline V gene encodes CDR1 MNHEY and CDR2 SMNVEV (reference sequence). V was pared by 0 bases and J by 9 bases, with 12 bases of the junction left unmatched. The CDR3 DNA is TGTGCCAGCAGTTTATCAGGGTTTATAGCGGGAGCCGTTGAGCAGTTCTTC. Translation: CASSLSGFIAGAVEQFF.

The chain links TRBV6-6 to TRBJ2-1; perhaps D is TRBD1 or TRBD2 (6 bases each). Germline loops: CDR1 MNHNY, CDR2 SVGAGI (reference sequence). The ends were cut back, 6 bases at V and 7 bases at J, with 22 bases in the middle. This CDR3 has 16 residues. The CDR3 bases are TGTGCCAGCAGCCCAACTTGGGGGGCCGTGATGAATGAGCAGTTCTTC. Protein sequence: CASSPTWGAVMNEQFF.

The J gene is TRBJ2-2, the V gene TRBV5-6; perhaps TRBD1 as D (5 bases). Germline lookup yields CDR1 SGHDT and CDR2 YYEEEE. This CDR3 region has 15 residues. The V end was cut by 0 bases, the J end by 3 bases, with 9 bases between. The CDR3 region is CASSLGGADTGELFF. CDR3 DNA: TGTGCCAGCAGCTTGGGGGGCGCCGACACCGGGGAGCTGTTTTTT.

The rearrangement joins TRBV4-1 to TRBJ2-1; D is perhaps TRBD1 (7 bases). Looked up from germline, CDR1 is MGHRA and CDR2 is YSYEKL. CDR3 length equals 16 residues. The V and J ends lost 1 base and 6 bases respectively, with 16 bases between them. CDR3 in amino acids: CASSQVRGAGTNEQFF. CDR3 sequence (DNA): TGCGCCAGCAGCCAAGTCAGGGGGGCGGGGACCAATGAGCAGTTCTTC.

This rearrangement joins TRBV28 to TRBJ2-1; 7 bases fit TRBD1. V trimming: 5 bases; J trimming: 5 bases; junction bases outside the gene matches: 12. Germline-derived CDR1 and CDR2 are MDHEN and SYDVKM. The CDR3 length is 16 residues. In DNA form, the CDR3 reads TGTGCCAGCAGTCCCGGGGACAGCGTCCGCGACAATGAGCAGTTCTTC. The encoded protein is CASSPGDSVRDNEQFF.

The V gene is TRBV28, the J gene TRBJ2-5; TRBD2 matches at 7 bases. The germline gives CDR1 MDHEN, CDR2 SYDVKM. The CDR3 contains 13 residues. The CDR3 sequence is CASWGGSQETQYF. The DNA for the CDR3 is TGTGCGAGCTGGGGGGGATCCCAAGAGACCCAGTACTTC.

CDR3 nucleotide sequence: TGTGCCAGCAGCCCACCCGGGGGGGGGAACACAGATACGCAGTATTTT. Translation: CASSPPGGGNTDTQYF. The V call is TRBV14, the J call TRBJ2-3; 8 nucleotides line up with TRBD2. Germline assignment: CDR1 SGHDN and CDR2 FVKESK. After removal of 4 bases from V and 2 bases from J, the junction contained 8 bases not matched to a gene. This CDR3 is 16 amino acids long.

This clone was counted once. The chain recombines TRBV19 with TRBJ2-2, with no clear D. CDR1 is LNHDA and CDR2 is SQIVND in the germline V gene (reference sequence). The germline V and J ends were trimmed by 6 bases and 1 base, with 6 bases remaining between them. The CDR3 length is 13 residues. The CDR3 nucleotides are TGTGCCAGTAGCGCATGGAACACCGGGGAGCTGTTTTTT. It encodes CASSAWNTGELFF.

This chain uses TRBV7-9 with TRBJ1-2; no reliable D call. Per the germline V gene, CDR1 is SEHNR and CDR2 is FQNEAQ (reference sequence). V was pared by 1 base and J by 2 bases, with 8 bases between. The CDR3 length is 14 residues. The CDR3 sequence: CASSLGWGNYGYTF. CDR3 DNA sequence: TGTGCCAGCAGCTTAGGTTGGGGAAACTATGGCTACACCTTC. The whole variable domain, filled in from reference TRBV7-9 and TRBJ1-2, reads DTGVSQNPRHKITKRGQNVTFRCDPISEHNRLYWYRQTLGQGPEFLTYFQNEAQLEKSRLLSDRFSAERPKGSFSTLEIQRTEQGDSAMYLCASSLGWGNYGYTFGSGTRLTVV.

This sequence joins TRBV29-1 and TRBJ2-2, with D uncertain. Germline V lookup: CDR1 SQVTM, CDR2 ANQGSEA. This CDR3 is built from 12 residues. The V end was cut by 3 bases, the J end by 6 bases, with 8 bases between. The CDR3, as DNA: TGCAGCGTTGATGGCGCCGCCGGGGAGCTGTTTTTT. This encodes CSVDGAAGELFF.

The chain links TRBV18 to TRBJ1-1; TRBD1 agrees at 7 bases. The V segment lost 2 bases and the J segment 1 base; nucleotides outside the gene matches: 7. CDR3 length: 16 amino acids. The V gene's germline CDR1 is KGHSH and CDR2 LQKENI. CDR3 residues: CASSPSRQGSNTEAFF. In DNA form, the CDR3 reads TGTGCCAGCTCACCATCTCGACAGGGTTCGAACACTGAAGCTTTCTTT.

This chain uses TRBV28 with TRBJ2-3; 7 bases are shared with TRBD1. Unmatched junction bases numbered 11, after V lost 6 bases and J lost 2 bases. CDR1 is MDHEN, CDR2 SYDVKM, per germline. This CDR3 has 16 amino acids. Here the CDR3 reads CASSPTGALLTDTQYF. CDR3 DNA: TGTGCCAGCAGCCCTACAGGGGCCCTACTCACAGATACGCAGTATTTT.

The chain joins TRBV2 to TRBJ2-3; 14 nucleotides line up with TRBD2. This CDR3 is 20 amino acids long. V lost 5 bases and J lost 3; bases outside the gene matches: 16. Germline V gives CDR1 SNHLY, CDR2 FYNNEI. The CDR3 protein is CASSFPTSPGTSGSTDTQYF. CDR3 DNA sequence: TGTGCCAGCAGTTTTCCCACTTCTCCCGGGACTAGCGGGAGTACAGATACGCAGTATTTT.

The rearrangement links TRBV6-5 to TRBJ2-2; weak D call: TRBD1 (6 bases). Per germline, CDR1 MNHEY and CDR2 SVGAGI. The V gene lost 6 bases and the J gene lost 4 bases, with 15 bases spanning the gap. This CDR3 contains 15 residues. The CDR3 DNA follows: TGTGCCAGCAGACCCCGGACAGTCCTCACCGGGGAGCTGTTTTTT. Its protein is CASRPRTVLTGELFF.

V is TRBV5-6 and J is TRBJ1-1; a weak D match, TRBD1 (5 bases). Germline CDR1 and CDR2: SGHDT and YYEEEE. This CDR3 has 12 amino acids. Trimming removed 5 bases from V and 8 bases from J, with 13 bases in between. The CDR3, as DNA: TGTGCCAGCAGTCTTGACAGACTGGAAGCTTTCTTT. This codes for CASSLDRLEAFF. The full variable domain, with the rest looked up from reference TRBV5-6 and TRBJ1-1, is DAGVTQSPTHLIKTRGQQVTLRCSPKSGHDTVSWYQQALGQGPQFIFQYYEEEERQRGNFPDRFSGHQFPNYSSELNVNALLLGDSALYLCASSLDRLEAFFGQGTRLTVV.

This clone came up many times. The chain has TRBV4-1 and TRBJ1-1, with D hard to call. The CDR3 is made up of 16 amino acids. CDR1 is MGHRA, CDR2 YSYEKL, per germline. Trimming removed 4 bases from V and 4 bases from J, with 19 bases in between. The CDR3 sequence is CASSPPPEARGTEAFF. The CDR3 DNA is TGCGCCAGCAGCCCCCCTCCGGAAGCGCGGGGCACTGAAGCTTTCTTT.

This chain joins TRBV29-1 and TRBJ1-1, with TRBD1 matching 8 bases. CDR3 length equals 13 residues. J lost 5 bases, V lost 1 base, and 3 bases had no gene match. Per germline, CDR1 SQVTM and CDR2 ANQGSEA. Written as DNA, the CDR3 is TGCAGCGTTGAAGGAACAGGGGGGACTGAAGCTTTCTTT. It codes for CSVEGTGGTEAFF.

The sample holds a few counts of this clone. CDR3 in amino acids: CASSSEGLPNEKLFF. In nucleotides, the CDR3 is TGTGCCAGCAGCTCTGAGGGGCTACCTAATGAAAAACTGTTTTTT. The gene calls are TRBV7-9 and TRBJ1-4; a possible D gene is TRBD1 (5 bases). Between the trimmed V and J ends, which lost 4 bases and 3 bases, there was a span of 12 bases. CDR3 length: 15 residues. CDR1 is SEHNR, CDR2 FQNEAQ, per germline (reference sequence).

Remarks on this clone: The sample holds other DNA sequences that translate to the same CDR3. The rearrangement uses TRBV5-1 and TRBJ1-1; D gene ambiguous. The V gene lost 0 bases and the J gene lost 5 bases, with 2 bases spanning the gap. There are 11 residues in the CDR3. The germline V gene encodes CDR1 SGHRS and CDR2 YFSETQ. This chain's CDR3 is CASSLGTEAFF. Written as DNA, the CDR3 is TGCGCCAGCAGCTTGGGTACTGAAGCTTTCTTT.

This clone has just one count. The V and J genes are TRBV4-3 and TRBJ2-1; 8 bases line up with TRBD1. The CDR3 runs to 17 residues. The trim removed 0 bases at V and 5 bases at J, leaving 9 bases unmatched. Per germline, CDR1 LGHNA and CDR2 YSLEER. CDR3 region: CASSQDTGTGPDNEQFF. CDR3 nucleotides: TGCGCCAGCAGCCAAGATACCGGGACAGGACCGGACAATGAGCAGTTCTTC.

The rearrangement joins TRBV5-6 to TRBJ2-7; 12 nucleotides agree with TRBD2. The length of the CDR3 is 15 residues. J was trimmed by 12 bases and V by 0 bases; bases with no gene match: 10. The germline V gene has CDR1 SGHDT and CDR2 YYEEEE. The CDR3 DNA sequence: TGTGCCAGCAGCTTGGGGGCGACTAGCGGGAGTGTCCTGTACTTC. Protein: CASSLGATSGSVLYF.